These 11 T cell receptor beta chains came from one sample sequenced in a study of STAT3 mutations in large granular lymphocyte leukemia. The antigens these receptors bind are not known. TCRdb keeps only in-frame clones here, not all; method: immunoSEQ multiplex PCR. Of more than 10,000 clones listed, about 84% are singletons. Findings and limits, study-wide: Every T-LGLL patient had at least one immunodominant TCRbeta clonotype.

The sequencing sample was made of peripheral blood mononuclear cells. The receptors stem from a man between 60 and 75 years old with T-cell large granular lymphocyte leukemia. Some clones in this sample may be carry-over from other donors' samples.

The rearrangement joins TRBV6-5 to TRBJ2-5; unclear D gene. The CDR3 spans 13 residues. Trimming took 5 bases from V and 3 from J, leaving 10 bases between them. Germline CDR1 MNHEY, CDR2 SVGAGI. The CDR3 DNA reads TGTGCCAGCAGTCCCGGCGGCGAAGAGACCCAGTACTTC. It encodes CASSPGGEETQYF.

This clone was detected only a few times. This sequence joins TRBV6-1 and TRBJ2-2; D may be TRBD1 (5 bases). V was pared by 4 bases and J by 8 bases, with 11 bases between. Germline V gene sequence: CDR1 MNHNS, CDR2 SASEGT. The CDR3 contains 13 residues. This CDR3 is CASSVRGSGELFF. CDR3 sequence (DNA): TGTGCCAGCAGTGTAAGGGGTTCTGGGGAGCTGTTTTTT.

The V call is TRBV4-1, the J call TRBJ1-5, with a weak D call TRBD1 (5 bases). Germline CDR1 is MGHRA and CDR2 is YSYEKL. V was cut by 9 bases and J by 4 bases, with 19 bases left in between. This CDR3 comprises 15 residues. For the CDR3, the DNA is TGCGCCAGTACTAAACGCGACAGCGGTAATCAGCCCCAGCATTTT. This translates into CASTKRDSGNQPQHF.

This rearrangement joins TRBV4-1 to TRBJ2-3; D perhaps matches TRBD2 (6 bases). The CDR3 runs 17 residues. The V gene's germline CDR1 is MGHRA and CDR2 YSYEKL. V was cut by 3 bases and J by 1 base, with 17 bases left in between. The CDR3 DNA reads as TGCGCCAGCAGCCAGAGGGGCGGAGGGAGTGGCACAGATACGCAGTATTTT. Amino acids: CASSQRGGGSGTDTQYF.

The chain carries TRBV5-1 and TRBJ1-1; D call uncertain. The CDR3 is 14 residues long. Looked up from germline, CDR1 is SGHRS and CDR2 is YFSETQ. V was trimmed by 3 bases and J by 4 bases, leaving 13 bases between them. In DNA form, the CDR3 reads TGCGCCAGCAGCTCGTGGGGAGGAGGCACTGAAGCTTTCTTT. This gives the protein CASSSWGGGTEAFF.

This sequence joins TRBV28 and TRBJ2-7; the D gene is possibly TRBD2 (5 bases). CDR1 and CDR2 from the germline V gene are MDHEN and SYDVKM. With 9 bases removed from V and 7 bases from J, the gap between germline ends came to 19 bases. This CDR3 is 13 amino acids long. CDR3 nucleotide sequence: TGTGCCAGTCGGCAGTCGGGGAGTAGTGAGCAGTACTTC. This encodes CASRQSGSSEQYF.

In this sample, this clone turned up a few times. The rearrangement joins TRBV28 to TRBJ2-7; 11 bases agree with TRBD1. Germline trimming cut 8 bases from V and 6 bases from J; bases unmatched to any gene: 3. There are 12 residues in the CDR3. In germline, CDR1 is MDHEN, CDR2 SYDVKM. The CDR3 reads CASRTGGLEQYF. The CDR3 DNA reads as TGTGCCAGCCGGACAGGGGGCCTCGAGCAGTACTTC.

The chain carries TRBV5-6 and TRBJ1-4; TRBD1 matches at 9 bases. Germline V gene lookup returns CDR1 SGHDT and CDR2 YYEEEE. V lost 3 bases, J lost 8 bases, and 11 bases stayed unmatched. The CDR3 loop spans 16 amino acids. This CDR3 is CASSSPRTGAEEKLFF. DNA of the CDR3: TGTGCCAGCAGCTCCCCCCGGACAGGGGCAGAAGAAAAACTGTTTTTT.

J is TRBJ2-1 and V is TRBV7-2; possibly TRBD2 for D (6 bases). This CDR3 is 15 amino acids long. Per germline, CDR1 SGHTA and CDR2 FQGNSA. V was shortened by 0 bases and J by 3 bases, with 9 bases between the two germline ends. The CDR3 protein is CASSLAGDFYNEQFF. The CDR3 DNA is TGTGCCAGCAGCTTAGCGGGGGACTTCTACAATGAGCAGTTCTTC.

The V gene is TRBV5-1, the J gene TRBJ2-5; 10 positions match TRBD1. Trimming cost V 4 bases and J 4 bases; bases outside gene matches: 10. This CDR3 region has 16 residues. In germline, CDR1 is SGHRS, CDR2 YFSETQ. The CDR3 is CASSPGGQGVLETQYF. The CDR3 DNA reads as TGCGCCAGCAGCCCAGGTGGACAGGGGGTGTTAGAGACCCAGTACTTC.

CDR3 loop: CASSPWSEGEQYF. The CDR3 DNA is TGTGCCAGCAGCCCATGGTCAGAGGGCGAGCAGTACTTC. This chain uses TRBV7-3 with TRBJ2-7; TRBD2 might be the D (5 bases). V shed 5 bases and J shed 6 bases, with 14 bases lying between them. CDR1 is SGHTA, CDR2 FQGTGA, per germline. CDR3 size: 13 residues.